This T cell receptor beta chain was retrieved from a study of blood T cell repertoires in COVID-19. Method: immunoSEQ multiplex PCR; TCRdb's copy keeps in-frame clones and lacks some. The profile shows 190,000 or so clones, approximately 87% of them singletons. The V gene end was trimmed by 0 bases and the J gene end by 7 bases; junction bases not matched to a gene: 5. This CDR3 has 14 amino acids. Germline V CDR1 and CDR2: MNHEY, SVGEGT. The sequenced sample was peripheral blood. The TCR originated in a woman under 30 who had recovered from COVID-19. The V call is TRBV6-2 or TRBV6-3, the J call TRBJ2-7; 8 bases match TRBD2. CDR3 residues: CASSYSTSAWEQYF. CDR3 DNA: TGTGCCAGCAGTTACTCGACTAGCGCTTGGGAGCAGTACTTC.